This T cell receptor (beta chain) was documented in a study of cytomegalovirus exposure and HLA in healthy donors. Germline-derived CDR1 and CDR2 are MNHNY and SVGAGI (reference sequence). This CDR3 comprises 14 residues. V gave up 6 bases and J gave up 5 bases, with 14 bases separating them. Overall study results and limits: For TCR beta chains, V- and J-gene trimming was later linked to a missense DCLRE1C variant. Presence/absence analyses assumed roughly uniform sequencing depth across donors, which may not hold.

This clone was seen a few times. The antigen is undetermined. This PCR relied on a set of 60 Vbeta primers and 13 Jbeta primers. Some clones are missing from TCRdb's copy, which holds only in-frame ones; the method was immunoSEQ multiplex PCR. The repertoire has roughly 120,000 clones, about 74% of them found once; the top ten carry about 4%. This TCR came from a woman between 50 and 59 years old in good health and CMV-seropositive. Source material: PBMCs. The chain carries TRBV6-6 and TRBJ2-4; possible D gene TRBD1, 6 bases. CDR3 DNA sequence: TGTGCCAGCAGGCGTACAGGGAACCAAAACATTCAGTACTTC. Translation: CASRRTGNQNIQYF.